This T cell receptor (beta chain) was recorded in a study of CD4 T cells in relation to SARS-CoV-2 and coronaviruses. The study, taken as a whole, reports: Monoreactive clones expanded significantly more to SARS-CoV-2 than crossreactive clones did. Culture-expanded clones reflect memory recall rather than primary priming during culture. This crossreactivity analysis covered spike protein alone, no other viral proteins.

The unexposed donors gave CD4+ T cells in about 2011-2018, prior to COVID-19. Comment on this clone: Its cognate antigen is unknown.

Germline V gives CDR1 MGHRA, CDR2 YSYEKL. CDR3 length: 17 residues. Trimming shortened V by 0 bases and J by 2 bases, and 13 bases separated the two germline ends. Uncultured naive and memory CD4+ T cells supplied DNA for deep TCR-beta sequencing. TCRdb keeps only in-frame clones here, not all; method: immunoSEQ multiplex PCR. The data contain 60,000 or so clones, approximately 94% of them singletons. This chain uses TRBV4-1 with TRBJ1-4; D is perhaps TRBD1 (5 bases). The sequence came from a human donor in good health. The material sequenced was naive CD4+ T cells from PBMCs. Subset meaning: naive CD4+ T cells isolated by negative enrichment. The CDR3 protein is CASSQDGREATNEKLFF. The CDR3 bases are TGCGCCAGCAGCCAAGATGGCAGGGAGGCGACTAATGAAAAACTGTTTTTT.